Included here is one T cell receptor (beta chain) sequence, with context. Its matching antigen is unknown. The germline gives CDR1 SGHNT, CDR2 YENEEA. The CDR3 is 19 amino acids. Trimming stripped 4 bases from V and 0 bases from J, with 22 bases between. This sample was included in a study of shared clonotypes between healthy human individuals. General observations from the study: Clonotype sharing across donors was expected to vary with sequencing depth. With four donors compared, 4.5% to 6.5% of naive CD4 clonotypes were shared.

Clones were read by immunoSEQ multiplex PCR, and TCRdb kept only the in-frame ones, dropping some. This sample has more than 550,000 clones, with roughly nine tenths found just once. Terminally differentiated effector memory CD45RA+ cells were excluded by CCR7 positive selection of CD45RO-negative cells. The receptor was derived from a young man in good health. The specimen sequenced was naive CD8+ T cells sorted from blood. The chain has TRBV11-3 and TRBJ1-3; D is possibly TRBD1 (6 bases). The CDR3 loop is CASSSWTVPEACSGNTIYF. CDR3 nucleotide sequence: TGTGCCAGCAGCTCTTGGACAGTTCCAGAAGCTTGCTCTGGAAACACCATATATTTT. The whole variable domain, filled in from reference TRBV11-3 and TRBJ1-3, reads EAGVVQSPRYKIIEKKQPVAFWCNPISGHNTLYWYLQNLGQGPELLIRYENEEAVDDSQLPKDRFSAERLKGVDSTLKIQPAELGDSAVYLCASSSWTVPEACSGNTIYFGEGSWLTVV.